A selection of T cell receptor beta chains follows, all from one sample in a study of blood T cell repertoires in COVID-19. Some clones are missing from TCRdb's copy, which holds only in-frame ones; the method was immunoSEQ multiplex PCR. The table includes 20,000 to 25,000 clones, approximately 90% detected once. Sequenced input: peripheral blood. These receptors originate from a human donor with active COVID-19. The donor label of this sample is uncertain. The CDR3 runs from the conserved cysteine through the conserved F or W.

TRBJ2-2,TRBV5-4,CASSSLRTGELFF
TRBJ1-2,TRBV19,CASTPGAPGGYTF
TRBJ2-1,TRBV7-3,CASSFTGTGSYNEQFF
TRBJ1-5,TRBV19,CASSIDSVGQPQHF
TRBJ2-7,TRBV20-1,CSASPGSSYEQYF
TRBJ1-5,TRBV15,CATSRRQGAQPQHF
TRBJ1-3,TRBV15,CATSRGAGSGNTIYF
TRBJ1-6,TRBV10-3,CAISDGQNVSPLHF
TRBJ1-2,TRBV5-6,CASSLSSNRNNYGYTF
TRBJ2-3,TRBV4-1,CASSPSQLAGGQGTDTQYF
TRBJ2-7,TRBV5-1,CASSLALELRPYEQYF
TRBJ2-1,TRBV29-1,CSVRVSREQFF
TRBJ2-7,TRBV29-1,CSGLAGEPGTYEQYF
TRBJ2-7,TRBV7-9,CASSSTTSSYEQYF
TRBJ2-1,TRBV7-3,CASSPQAGVLREQFF
TRBJ2-7,TRBV13,CASSLGVGNNYEQYF
TRBJ2-1,TRBV14,CASSHRLTTVYNEQFF
TRBJ2-7,TRBV28,CASSFRGSGYEQYF
TRBJ1-4,TRBV7-3,CASSLVRGVGRPNRNEKLFF
TRBJ2-2,TRBV4-2,CASRHGTATPNTGELFF
TRBJ2-7,TRBV5-4,CASSSYSGRAEQYF
TRBJ2-2,TRBV4-3,CASSQDGTGGYTGELFF
TRBJ2-4,TRBV7-8,CASSLGAPGSAKNIQYF
TRBJ2-7,TRBV11-1,CASSFQPRPSSYEQYF
TRBJ2-3,TRBV23-1,CASSPLGNRTRDTQYF
TRBJ2-7,TRBV30,CAWEGGEVYEQYF
TRBJ2-1,TRBV7-3,CASSLSGKPYNEQFF
TRBJ1-1,TRBV19,CASTEGMNTEAFF
TRBJ2-1,TRBV10-1,CASSESMGAGGDEQFF
TRBJ2-1,TRBV27,CASSLRGSGDLNEQFF
TRBJ2-7,TRBV13,CASSSGTGQYF
TRBJ1-2,TRBV27,CASRRTGSVGDYGYTF
TRBJ2-1,TRBV6-4,CASSVVAGEGNEQFF
TRBJ2-2,TRBV5-4,CAAQAGTGLNTGELFF
TRBJ1-2,TRBV28,CASGGPPNYGYTF
TRBJ2-1,TRBV4-1,CASNAAGGSYNEQFF
TRBJ2-7,TRBV10-2,CASSDTAYEQYF
TRBJ1-2,TRBV7-9,CASSPNTENYGYTF
TRBJ1-4,TRBV7-6,CASRSLYGEKLFF
TRBJ1-1,TRBV18,CASSPGQSQAFF
TRBJ2-7,TRBV11-2,CASSSQEREQYF
TRBJ2-2,TRBV5-1,CASSRTSGSVGELFF
TRBJ1-1,TRBV28,CASSLGQGFRTEAFF
TRBJ2-2,TRBV7-3,CASSSRLAGLTGELFF
TRBJ2-3,TRBV4-2,CASSQDMRALGTQYF
TRBJ1-2,TRBV6-5,CASSYSGVVDYGYTF
TRBJ2-7,TRBV7-9,CASSSTGTAYEQYF
TRBJ1-1,TRBV6-6,CASSRGWNTEAFF
TRBJ2-1,TRBV3-1/TRBV3-2,CASSARGGTSYNEQFF
TRBJ1-1,TRBV18,CASSAQGTEAFF
TRBJ1-3,TRBV27,CASSDLDRGNTIYF
TRBJ1-1,TRBV19,CASSPQVLSEAFF
TRBJ2-4,TRBV19,CASRPRSGPTKNIQYF
TRBJ2-7,TRBV28,CASSLWTSGYEQYF
TRBJ2-2,TRBV28,CASRGGGQGETGELFF
TRBJ2-5,TRBV28,CASSLSGTWAETQYF
TRBJ2-7,TRBV7-2,CASSRGGGYEQYF
TRBJ1-6,TRBV2,CASSENRANSPLHF
TRBJ2-7,TRBV2,CASRRDRPKYEQYF